One and the same sample provided the 29 T cell receptor beta chains below, sequenced in a study of T cells in localized non-small cell lung cancer. Some clones are missing from TCRdb's copy, which holds only in-frame ones; the method was immunoSEQ multiplex PCR. The repertoire consists of 2,000 to 3,000 clones, with roughly 24% occurring once and the leading ten covering about 7%. Sequenced material: lung tumor tissue, taken before any cancer treatment. The receptor source for this set is a woman aged 35 to 70 with stage I lung adenocarcinoma.

The chain carries TRBV14 and TRBJ2-1; the D gene is possibly TRBD2 (6 bases). In germline, CDR1 is SGHDN, CDR2 FVKESK. Trimming stripped 4 bases from V and 7 bases from J, with 20 bases between. The CDR3 extends over 16 amino acids. CDR3 in DNA: TGTGCCAGCAGCCTACCACTAGCTAGAGCTCAGAATGAGCAGTTCTTC. Its translation: CASSLPLARAQNEQFF. The full variable domain, rest sourced from reference TRBV14 and TRBJ2-1, is EAGVTQFPSHSVIEKGQTVTLRCDPISGHDNLYWYRRVMGKEIKFLLHFVKESKQDESGMPNNRFLAERTGGTYSTLKVQPAELEDSGVYFCASSLPLARAQNEQFFGPGTRLTVL.

Judged by abundance, this clone is medium-sized. This sequence joins TRBV11-3 and TRBJ2-1; 8 bases are shared with TRBD1. Germline CDR1 and CDR2: SGHNT and YENEEA. V shed 5 bases and J 7 bases; nucleotides not matched to a gene: 10. The CDR3 contains 15 residues. The CDR3 spells CASSPFRTGMNEQFF. The CDR3 DNA reads as TGTGCCAGCAGCCCTTTCCGGACAGGGATGAATGAGCAGTTCTTC.

This clone was seen more than once but under ten times. This rearrangement joins TRBV30 to TRBJ2-7; TRBD2 matches 12 bases. Germline lookup yields CDR1 GTSNPN and CDR2 SVGIG (reference sequence). V gave up 1 base and J gave up 12 bases; unmatched junction bases: 7. This CDR3 comprises 13 residues. As DNA, the CDR3 is TGTGCCTGGAGTGCTAGTACTAGCGGGAGGCTGTACTTC. Amino acids: CAWSASTSGRLYF.

This chain joins TRBV18 and TRBJ1-1; no clear D gene. The germline CDR1 and CDR2 sequences are KGHSH and LQKENI. The V end lost 2 bases, the J end lost 3 bases, and 13 bases lay between the germline ends. The CDR3 spans 15 residues. CDR3 nucleotide sequence: TGTGCCAGCTCACCATACCAGGTAGGGCACACTGAAGCTTTCTTT. It translates to CASSPYQVGHTEAFF.

This clone was seen only a few times. This chain uses TRBV14 with TRBJ1-2; 11 bases are shared with TRBD1. V lost 3 bases and J lost 5; bases outside the gene matches: 5. This CDR3 has 15 amino acids. CDR1 and CDR2 (germline): SGHDN, FVKESK. The CDR3 loop is CASSHEGQGVYGYTF. Written as DNA, the CDR3 is TGTGCCAGCAGCCATGAGGGACAGGGGGTATATGGCTACACCTTC.

This clone was picked up a small number of times. The chain uses TRBV6-8 and TRBJ2-7; no clear D. CDR3 length: 13 amino acids. Per the germline V gene, CDR1 is MNHGY and CDR2 is SAAAGT. The V and J ends lost 5 bases and 7 bases respectively, with 15 bases between them. CDR3: CASSEASVREQYF. CDR3 DNA: TGTGCCAGCAGTGAGGCCTCCGTCCGGGAGCAGTACTTC.

The chain recombines TRBV19 with TRBJ2-3; 9 positions agree with TRBD2. The CDR3 covers 15 residues. Germline loops: CDR1 LNHDA, CDR2 SQIVND (reference sequence). V lost 5 bases and J lost 2; bases outside the gene matches: 5. The chain's CDR3 is CASSPSGDLTDTQYF. The CDR3 region has the DNA TGTGCCAGTAGTCCTAGCGGGGATCTCACAGATACGCAGTATTTT. The variable domain in full, completed from reference TRBV19 and TRBJ2-3, reads DGGITQSPKYLFRKEGQNVTLSCEQNLNHDAMYWYRQDPGQGLRLIYYSQIVNDFQKGDIAEGYSVSREKKESFPLTVTSAQKNPTAFYLCASSPSGDLTDTQYFGPGTRLTVL.

Sample share makes this clone medium-sized. J is TRBJ2-2 and V is TRBV11-3, with 7 bases identical to TRBD2. Germline V gives CDR1 SGHNT, CDR2 YENEEA. This CDR3 is built from 15 residues. Trimming cost V 3 bases and J 7 bases; bases outside gene matches: 8. CDR3 bases: TGTGCCAGCAGCTTTCGAACCTTAGCGGGCGGGGAGCTGTTTTTT. It translates to CASSFRTLAGGELFF.

This clone was seen a handful of times. This sequence joins TRBV9 and TRBJ2-7; unclear D gene. Germline V gene lookup returns CDR1 SGDLS and CDR2 YYNGEE. The CDR3 length is 14 residues. The V end lost 5 bases, the J end lost 3 bases, and 15 bases lay between the germline ends. The CDR3 coding sequence is TGTGCCAGCAGTGAAAAGGGCGACTTCTACGAGCAGTACTTC. Translating it yields CASSEKGDFYEQYF.

The V gene is TRBV4-1, the J gene TRBJ2-3; TRBD1 matches at 8 bases. This CDR3 spans 16 amino acids. CDR1 is MGHRA and CDR2 is YSYEKL in the germline V gene. V trimming: 1 base; J trimming: 5 bases; junction bases outside the gene matches: 8. The CDR3 coding sequence is TGCGCCAGCAGCCAAGGGACAGGGAACTTAGGAGATACGCAGTATTTT. Its translation is CASSQGTGNLGDTQYF.

By sample share, this clone is medium-sized. The chain recombines TRBV6-8 with TRBJ2-4, with TRBD2 as a possible D gene (6 bases). This CDR3 spans 17 amino acids. V lost 5 bases and J lost 0, with 17 bases in between. CDR1 is MNHGY, CDR2 SAAAGT, per germline. This CDR3 is CASSGIAERLAKNIQYF. The DNA for the CDR3 is TGTGCCAGCAGTGGGATAGCGGAGCGACTAGCCAAAAACATTCAGTACTTC.

V gene TRBV19 combines with J gene TRBJ2-6, with D possibly TRBD1 on 5 matching bases. The CDR3 consists of 15 residues. Germline V gene lookup returns CDR1 LNHDA and CDR2 SQIVND (reference sequence). The V gene lost 4 bases and the J gene lost 4 bases, with 11 bases spanning the gap. Written as DNA, the CDR3 is TGTGCCAGTAGTAAGAAGGGGTCGGGGGCCAACGTCCTGACTTTC. Its translation is CASSKKGSGANVLTF.

This clone was seen only a few times. This rearrangement joins TRBV6-8 to TRBJ1-5, with D uncertain. Germline CDR1 is MNHGY and CDR2 is SAAAGT. This CDR3 region has 13 residues. V was clipped by 3 bases and J by 5 bases, with 8 bases between them. The CDR3 loop is CASSYEEDQPQHF. CDR3 sequence (DNA): TGTGCCAGCAGTTATGAGGAGGATCAGCCCCAGCATTTT.

This clone was observed a few times. The chain joins TRBV28 to TRBJ1-1, with 7 bases identical to TRBD1. Germline V gene data show CDR1 as MDHEN and CDR2 as SYDVKM. J gave up 2 bases and V 1 base, and 7 bases lay outside the gene matches. CDR3 length: 16 residues. The CDR3 DNA is TGTGCCAGCAGTTTATCACCGGGACAGAAAAACACTGAAGCTTTCTTT. Encoded protein: CASSLSPGQKNTEAFF.

The rearrangement uses TRBV9 and TRBJ2-5; either TRBD1 or TRBD2 may fit D (5 bases each). Per the germline V gene, CDR1 is SGDLS and CDR2 is YYNGEE. CDR3 length equals 15 residues. The V and J ends lost 0 bases and 7 bases respectively, with 16 bases between them. Here the CDR3 reads CASSVASGPSMTQYF. CDR3 sequence (DNA): TGTGCCAGCAGCGTAGCTTCGGGACCCTCAATGACCCAGTACTTC.

The chain employs TRBV11-3 and TRBJ2-6, with a possible D match to TRBD1 (6 bases). Germline V gene data show CDR1 as SGHNT and CDR2 as YENEEA. The CDR3 consists of 17 residues. V lost 5 bases and J lost 0, with 14 bases in between. This CDR3 is CASSPSTGSSGANVLTF. The CDR3 nucleotides are TGTGCCAGCAGCCCGTCGACAGGCAGCTCTGGGGCCAACGTCCTGACTTTC.

This clone came up a few times. Here the CDR3 DNA reads TGTGCCAGCTCACCACTGAGGGGTGAAGCTTTCTTT. It specifies CASSPLRGEAFF. The chain couples TRBV18 to TRBJ1-1; the D gene is possibly TRBD1 (5 bases). Per germline, CDR1 KGHSH and CDR2 LQKENI. The CDR3 sequence is 12 residues long. V was shortened by 1 base and J by 7 bases, with 7 bases between the two germline ends.

The genes are TRBV9 and TRBJ2-7; D remains ambiguous. The V and J ends lost 0 bases and 11 bases respectively, with 27 bases between them. From germline, CDR1 is SGDLS and CDR2 YYNGEE. The CDR3 totals 17 residues. CDR3 sequence reads: CASSVGSPALVIASEYF. In DNA, the CDR3 is TGTGCCAGCAGCGTAGGTAGTCCGGCCCTAGTGATTGCGAGCGAGTACTTC. Full variable domain (outside the CDR3, taken from reference TRBV9 and TRBJ2-7): DSGVTQTPKHLITATGQRVTLRCSPRSGDLSVYWYQQSLDQGLQFLIQYYNGEERAKGNILERFSAQQFPDLHSELNLSSLELGDSALYFCASSVGSPALVIASEYFGPGTRLTVT.

The genes are TRBV11-3 and TRBJ1-1; tentatively, D is TRBD1 (6 bases). The CDR3 loop spans 15 amino acids. The germline V gene encodes CDR1 SGHNT and CDR2 YENEEA. Trimming removed 5 bases at V and 1 base at J, with 14 bases between. DNA of the CDR3: TGTGCCAGCAGCCTACGGGGGGACACGAACACTGAAGCTTTCTTT. The encoded protein is CASSLRGDTNTEAFF.

The chain has TRBV11-3 and TRBJ2-1, with TRBD2 matching 10 bases. CDR1 SGHNT and CDR2 YENEEA come from the germline V gene. V trimming: 5 bases; J trimming: 4 bases; junction bases outside the gene matches: 8. The CDR3 loop spans 16 amino acids. CDR3 sequence: CASSVPGTSEYNEQFF. The CDR3 region has the DNA TGTGCCAGCAGCGTCCCCGGGACTAGCGAATACAATGAGCAGTTCTTC.

This sequence joins TRBV6-1 and TRBJ2-1; possible D gene TRBD2, 12 bases. CDR1 MNHNS and CDR2 SASEGT come from the germline V gene. The CDR3 extends over 19 amino acids. The germline V and J ends were trimmed by 1 base and 5 bases, with 24 bases remaining between them. DNA of the CDR3: TGTGCCAGCAGTGAAGACGGACTAGCGGGGACAGGGGGAAACAATGAGCAGTTCTTC. Translating gives CASSEDGLAGTGGNNEQFF.

The chain employs TRBV14 and TRBJ2-5; D call uncertain. CDR3 length equals 12 residues. Germline V gene sequence: CDR1 SGHDN, CDR2 FVKESK. V was shortened by 10 bases and J by 7 bases, with 16 bases between the two germline ends. CDR3 loop: CATKDPSGTQYF. DNA of the CDR3: TGTGCCACGAAGGACCCGTCGGGGACCCAGTACTTC.

The V gene is TRBV9, the J gene TRBJ1-1; 7 positions agree with TRBD1. The CDR3 runs 14 residues. Per the germline V gene, CDR1 is SGDLS and CDR2 is YYNGEE. V gave up 5 bases and J gave up 1 base; unmatched junction bases: 5. CDR3 in amino acids: CASSEQGSNTEAFF. CDR3 in DNA: TGTGCCAGCAGTGAACAGGGGTCGAACACTGAAGCTTTCTTT.

This clone is labeled as medium-sized (0.01 to 0.1%). The chain recombines TRBV6-8 with TRBJ2-2; weak D call: TRBD2 (6 bases). This CDR3 spans 17 amino acids. Between the trimmed V and J ends, which lost 8 bases and 4 bases, there was a span of 23 bases. The germline V gene has CDR1 MNHGY and CDR2 SAAAGT. CDR3 loop: CASRSPGDWPVTGELFF. DNA of the CDR3: TGTGCCAGCCGTTCCCCCGGGGACTGGCCGGTCACCGGGGAGCTGTTTTTT.

This clone has a handful of counts. J is TRBJ1-2 and V is TRBV30, with 8 bases aligning to TRBD1. Per the germline V gene, CDR1 is GTSNPN and CDR2 is SVGIG (reference sequence). Trimming removed 2 bases from V and 0 bases from J; junction bases left unmatched: 5. CDR3 length: 15 residues. CDR3 residues: CAWSSPGGPNYGYTF. CDR3 nucleotides: TGTGCCTGGAGTTCGCCAGGGGGCCCTAACTATGGCTACACCTTC.

The chain is built from TRBV14 and TRBJ1-1, with no clear D. The CDR3 covers 13 residues. Germline V CDR1 and CDR2: SGHDN, FVKESK. Trimming took 1 base from V and 0 from J, leaving 3 bases between them. CDR3 sequence (DNA): TGTGCCAGCAGCCAAGCTTTGAACACTGAAGCTTTCTTT. It translates to CASSQALNTEAFF. Based on the CDR3 plus reference TRBV14 and TRBJ1-1, the full variable domain is EAGVTQFPSHSVIEKGQTVTLRCDPISGHDNLYWYRRVMGKEIKFLLHFVKESKQDESGMPNNRFLAERTGGTYSTLKVQPAELEDSGVYFCASSQALNTEAFFGQGTRLTVV.

The chain combines TRBV25-1 with TRBJ1-1; D remains unclear. Trimming removed 2 bases at V and 0 bases at J, with 4 bases between. Germline values: CDR1 MGHDK, CDR2 SYGVNS. The CDR3 consists of 13 residues. The CDR3 sequence: CASSENLNTEAFF. The CDR3 nucleotides read TGTGCCAGCAGTGAAAACCTGAACACTGAAGCTTTCTTT.

This clone is medium-sized by share. This sequence joins TRBV11-3 and TRBJ1-1, with D unresolved. The CDR3 has 14 residues. Germline V lookup: CDR1 SGHNT, CDR2 YENEEA. Trimming stripped 3 bases from V and 3 bases from J, with 11 bases between. The CDR3 sequence is CASSFSLWDTEAFF. Written as DNA, the CDR3 is TGTGCCAGCAGCTTCTCCCTGTGGGACACTGAAGCTTTCTTT.

This clone came up a few times. The chain carries TRBV11-3 and TRBJ2-3; perhaps TRBD2 as D (6 bases). CDR1 is SGHNT and CDR2 is YENEEA in the germline V gene. V was shortened by 3 bases and J by 0 bases, with 13 bases between the two germline ends. The CDR3 runs 16 residues. The CDR3, as DNA: TGTGCCAGCAGCTTCGGAGGGCCTAGAAGCACAGATACGCAGTATTTT. Translation gives CASSFGGPRSTDTQYF.